This T cell receptor (beta chain) was sequenced in a study of shared clonotypes between healthy human individuals. Terminally differentiated effector memory CD45RA+ cells were excluded from the naive CD8 cells, which were CD45RO-negative and positively selected for CCR7. Donors included only healthy HIV-negative adults lacking recent acute infections or vaccinations. The method was immunoSEQ multiplex PCR; TCRdb's version includes in-frame clones alone and lacks a portion of them. The sample holds roughly 550,000 clones, about 95% seen once. Looked up from germline, CDR1 is MNHEY and CDR2 is SMNVEV (reference sequence). V lost 7 bases to trimming and J lost 6 bases; unmatched junction nucleotides: 6. The CDR3 is made up of 13 amino acids.

This TCR was recovered from a woman aged 30 to 39 in good health. V usage is TRBV27 and J usage is TRBJ2-1, with 7 positions matching TRBD1. The source material was naive CD8+ T cells sorted from blood. The CDR3 nucleotides read TGTGCCAGCAAACTGACAGGGTTCAATGAGCAGTTCTTC. Encoded protein: CASKLTGFNEQFF.